This passage covers 16 T cell receptor beta chains from one sample sequenced in a study of beta chain features in type 1 diabetes. Their antigen targets remain unknown. Of the isolated RNA, all was reverse transcribed, and so the sequenced material was expressed TCRB transcripts. Produced via immunoSEQ multiplex PCR; TCRdb's table is partial and in-frame only. In the table there are around 280,000 clones, about 15% of which are singletons. Study conclusions and caveats: In every one of the four CD4+ subsets, TCRB CDR3s were moderately but significantly shorter in Type 1 diabetes patients.

The sequenced material came from naive CD4+ T cells from blood. The receptors here all came from a man between 18 and 35 years old with type 1 diabetes.

The genes are TRBV4-1 and TRBJ2-7, with D possibly being TRBD1 (5 bases). Germline V lookup: CDR1 MGHRA, CDR2 YSYEKL. Between the trimmed V and J ends, which lost 1 base and 4 bases, there was a span of 23 bases. The CDR3 length is 18 residues. The CDR3 DNA sequence: TGCGCCAGCAGCCAAGGGCTCGTGAGGACACCCCCTGGATACGAGCAGTACTTC. Protein sequence: CASSQGLVRTPPGYEQYF.

The chain carries TRBV2 and TRBJ2-5; 11 bases are shared with TRBD2. Germline V gene data show CDR1 as SNHLY and CDR2 as FYNNEI. The junction had 8 bases not matched to a gene; V was cut back by 6 bases and J by 2 bases. This CDR3 is 16 amino acids long. The CDR3 reads CASRRVIAGGQETQYF. CDR3 nucleotides: TGTGCCAGCAGAAGGGTTATAGCGGGAGGGCAAGAGACCCAGTACTTC.

This clone has a handful of counts. The genes are TRBV15 and TRBJ1-1; D remains unclear. From germline, CDR1 is LNHNV and CDR2 YYDKDF (reference sequence). The CDR3 loop spans 13 amino acids. Trimming shortened V by 3 bases and J by 5 bases, and 10 bases separated the two germline ends. The CDR3 is CATSSTRYTEAFF. The CDR3, as DNA: TGTGCCACCAGCAGTACCAGGTATACTGAAGCTTTCTTT.

J is TRBJ2-1 and V is TRBV7-8; 7 bases are shared with TRBD2. This CDR3 is 16 amino acids long. Per the germline V gene, CDR1 is SGHVS and CDR2 is FQNEAQ. Trimming cost V 5 bases and J 0 bases; bases outside gene matches: 7. The CDR3 loop is CASSALRGSSYNEQFF. As DNA, the CDR3 is TGTGCCAGCAGCGCCTTGCGGGGGAGCTCCTACAATGAGCAGTTCTTC.

The chain employs TRBV7-2 and TRBJ1-1; TRBD1 agrees at 7 bases. The J segment lost 11 bases and the V segment lost 3 bases, leaving 12 bases of the junction unmatched. The CDR3 has 14 amino acids. Germline lookup yields CDR1 SGHTA and CDR2 FQGNSA. The DNA for the CDR3 is TGTGCCAGCAGCTTGCGACAGGGTGGTAGAGGGGCTTTCTTT. Its protein product is CASSLRQGGRGAFF.

The rearrangement joins TRBV28 to TRBJ1-2, with D possibly TRBD1 on 6 matching bases. Trimming took 5 bases from V and 2 from J, leaving 12 bases between them. Germline V gene sequence: CDR1 MDHEN, CDR2 SYDVKM. CDR3 size: 14 residues. CDR3 sequence (DNA): TGTGCCAGCAGTCCAGTACAGGGAAACTATGGCTACACCTTC. Amino acids: CASSPVQGNYGYTF.

The table lists this clone with a few counts. V and J are TRBV5-1 and TRBJ2-5, with 7 bases fitting TRBD2. The germline CDR1 and CDR2 sequences are SGHRS and YFSETQ. Unmatched junction bases numbered 2, after V lost 2 bases and J lost 1 base. The CDR3 has 14 residues. In DNA, the CDR3 is TGCGCCAGCAGCTTTTCTAGCGGCCAAGAGACCCAGTACTTC. It translates to CASSFSSGQETQYF. Full variable domain (missing parts from reference TRBV5-1 and TRBJ2-5): KAGVTQTPRYLIKTRGQQVTLSCSPISGHRSVSWYQQTPGQGLQFLFEYFSETQRNKGNFPGRFSGRQFSNSRSEMNVSTLELGDSALYLCASSFSSGQETQYFGPGTRLLVL.

This clone was seen a handful of times. The J gene is TRBJ2-7, the V gene TRBV25-1, with 7 positions matching TRBD2. The junction had 12 bases not matched to a gene; V was cut back by 0 bases and J by 7 bases. The CDR3 contains 16 residues. The germline V gene encodes CDR1 MGHDK and CDR2 SYGVNS. CDR3: CASSEYIDALGGEQYF. CDR3 coding DNA: TGTGCCAGCAGTGAATATATCGACGCTCTGGGAGGGGAGCAGTACTTC.

The chain combines TRBV5-1 with TRBJ1-2; possible D gene TRBD1, 5 bases. Per the germline V gene, CDR1 is SGHRS and CDR2 is YFSETQ. The ends were cut back, 0 bases at V and 8 bases at J, with 11 bases in the middle. The CDR3 is 13 amino acids. The CDR3 DNA reads TGCGCCAGCAGCTTGGACAGGAAGGACGGCTACACCTTC. Translated, it gives CASSLDRKDGYTF.

Only a few counts were recorded for this clone. The chain employs TRBV6-6 and TRBJ2-1; 12 nucleotides match TRBD2. Germline CDR1 and CDR2: MNHNY and SVGAGI (reference sequence). The CDR3 extends over 15 amino acids. The ends lost 7 bases at V and 4 bases at J; junction bases unmatched: 5. The CDR3 region is CASMRTSGAYNEQFF. The CDR3 region has the DNA TGTGCCAGCATGAGGACTAGCGGGGCTTACAATGAGCAGTTCTTC.

The chain is built from TRBV6-5 and TRBJ2-3; D not certain. Deletions cut 7 bases from V and 1 base from J, with 3 bases between. Germline V gene data show CDR1 as MNHEY and CDR2 as SVGAGI. The CDR3 is 11 amino acids. The CDR3 bases are TGTGCCAGCACGGGCACAGATACGCAGTATTTT. Protein sequence: CASTGTDTQYF.

This clone came up a few times. The chain carries TRBV2 and TRBJ2-2; TRBD1 matches 7 bases. Germline CDR1 is SNHLY and CDR2 is FYNNEI. The V gene end was trimmed by 6 bases and the J gene end by 6 bases; junction bases not matched to a gene: 10. CDR3 length: 15 residues. For the CDR3, the DNA is TGTGCCAGCAGGGAGACAGGGAAGTTTGCCGGGGAGCTGTTTTTT. Its protein product is CASRETGKFAGELFF.

The CDR3 loop is CAWRIPVFKPQHF. The CDR3, as DNA: TGTGCCTGGAGAATCCCGGTCTTCAAGCCCCAGCATTTT. V is TRBV30 and J is TRBJ1-5, with no clear D. Trimming removed 3 bases at V and 8 bases at J, with 14 bases between. CDR3 length equals 13 residues. Germline lookup yields CDR1 GTSNPN and CDR2 SVGIG (reference sequence).

DNA for the CDR3: TGCGCCAGCAGCCCCATAGCGGGGGGCCGCACAGATACGCAGTATTTT. Its protein is CASSPIAGGRTDTQYF. V and J are TRBV5-1 and TRBJ2-3, with 10 nucleotides matching TRBD2. V dropped 4 bases and J dropped 1; count of bases not matched to a gene: 6. Per germline, CDR1 SGHRS and CDR2 YFSETQ. CDR3 length: 16 amino acids.

The CDR3: CASSTRLSQETQYF. CDR3 in DNA: TGTGCCAGCAGTACCCGACTCAGCCAAGAGACCCAGTACTTC. This chain joins TRBV2 and TRBJ2-5, with unresolved D. Trimming removed 5 bases from V and 1 base from J, with 11 bases in between. Per the germline V gene, CDR1 is SNHLY and CDR2 is FYNNEI. This CDR3 has 14 residues.

The table lists this clone with a few counts. This chain links TRBV7-9 with TRBJ2-5, with 8 bases matching TRBD2. Germline V gene data show CDR1 as SEHNR and CDR2 as FQNEAQ (reference sequence). The CDR3 totals 16 residues. V dropped 4 bases and J dropped 1; count of bases not matched to a gene: 8. In nucleotides, the CDR3 is TGTGCCAGCAGCTCCCCGGCTAGCGGGCGCCAAGAGACCCAGTACTTC. As protein: CASSSPASGRQETQYF.